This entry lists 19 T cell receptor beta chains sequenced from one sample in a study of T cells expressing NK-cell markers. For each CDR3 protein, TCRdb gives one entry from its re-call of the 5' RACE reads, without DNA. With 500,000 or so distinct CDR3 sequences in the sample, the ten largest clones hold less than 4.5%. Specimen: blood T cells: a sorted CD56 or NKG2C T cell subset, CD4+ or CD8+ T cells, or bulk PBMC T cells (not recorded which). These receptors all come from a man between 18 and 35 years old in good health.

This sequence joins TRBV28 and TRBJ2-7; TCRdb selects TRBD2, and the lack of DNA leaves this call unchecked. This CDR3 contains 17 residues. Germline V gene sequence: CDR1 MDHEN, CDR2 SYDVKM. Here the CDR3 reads CASSLSRLAGVSYEQYF.

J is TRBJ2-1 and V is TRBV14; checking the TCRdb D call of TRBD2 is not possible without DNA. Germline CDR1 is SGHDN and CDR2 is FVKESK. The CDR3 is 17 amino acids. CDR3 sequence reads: CASSQGKPSGRGDEQFF.

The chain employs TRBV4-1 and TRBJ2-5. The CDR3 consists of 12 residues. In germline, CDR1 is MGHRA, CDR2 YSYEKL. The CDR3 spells CASSHALGTQYF.

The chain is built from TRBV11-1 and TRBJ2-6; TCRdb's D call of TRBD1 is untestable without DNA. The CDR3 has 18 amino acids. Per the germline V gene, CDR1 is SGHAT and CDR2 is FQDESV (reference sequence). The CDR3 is CASSSRQGFGSGANVLTF.

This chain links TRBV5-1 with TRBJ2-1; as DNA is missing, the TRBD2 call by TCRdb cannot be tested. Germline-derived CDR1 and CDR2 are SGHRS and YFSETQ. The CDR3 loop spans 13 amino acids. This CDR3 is CASSLRESGEQFF.

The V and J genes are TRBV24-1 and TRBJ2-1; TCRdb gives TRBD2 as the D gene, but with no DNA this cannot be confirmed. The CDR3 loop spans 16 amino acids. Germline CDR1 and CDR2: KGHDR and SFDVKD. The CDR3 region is CATSEFQGGINNEQFF.

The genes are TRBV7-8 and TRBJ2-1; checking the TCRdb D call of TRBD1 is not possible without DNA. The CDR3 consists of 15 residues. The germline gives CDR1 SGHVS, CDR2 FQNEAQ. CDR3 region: CASSLGGEFRNEQFF. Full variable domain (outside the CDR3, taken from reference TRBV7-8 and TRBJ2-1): GAGVSQSPRYKVAKRGQDVALRCDPISGHVSLFWYQQALGQGPEFLTYFQNEAQLDKSGLPSDRFFAERPEGSVSTLKIQRTQQEDSAVYLCASSLGGEFRNEQFFGPGTRLTVL.

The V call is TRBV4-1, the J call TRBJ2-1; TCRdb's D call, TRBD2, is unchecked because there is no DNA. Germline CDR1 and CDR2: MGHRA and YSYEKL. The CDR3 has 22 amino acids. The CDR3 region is CASSQLRAPGLAGESSYNEQFF.

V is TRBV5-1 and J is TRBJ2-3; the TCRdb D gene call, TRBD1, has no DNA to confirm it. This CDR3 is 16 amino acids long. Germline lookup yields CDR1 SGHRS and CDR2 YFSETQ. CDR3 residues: CASSKEQVPPTDTQYF.

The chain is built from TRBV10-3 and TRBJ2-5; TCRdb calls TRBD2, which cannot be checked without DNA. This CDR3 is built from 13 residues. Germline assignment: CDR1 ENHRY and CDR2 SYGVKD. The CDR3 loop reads CAIGREGPETQYF.

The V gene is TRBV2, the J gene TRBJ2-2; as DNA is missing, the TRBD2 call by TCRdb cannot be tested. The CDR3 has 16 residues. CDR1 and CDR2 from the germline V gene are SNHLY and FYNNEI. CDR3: CASDLLAGGPTGELFF.

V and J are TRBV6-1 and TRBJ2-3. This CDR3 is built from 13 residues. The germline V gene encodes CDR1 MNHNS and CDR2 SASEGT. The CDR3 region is CASRSASTDTQYF.

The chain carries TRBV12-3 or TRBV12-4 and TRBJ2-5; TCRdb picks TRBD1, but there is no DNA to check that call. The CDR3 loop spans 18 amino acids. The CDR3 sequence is CASSSGTGNAGGQETQYF.

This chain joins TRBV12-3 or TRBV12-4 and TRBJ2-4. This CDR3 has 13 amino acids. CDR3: CASSLGSANIQYF.

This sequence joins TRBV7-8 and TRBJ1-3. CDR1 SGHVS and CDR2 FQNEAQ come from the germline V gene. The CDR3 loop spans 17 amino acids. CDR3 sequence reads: CASSLAGRTLSGNTIYF.

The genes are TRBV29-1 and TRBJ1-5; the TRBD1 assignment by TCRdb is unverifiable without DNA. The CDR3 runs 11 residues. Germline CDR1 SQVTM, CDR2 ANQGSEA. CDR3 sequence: CSVFVRDLQHF.

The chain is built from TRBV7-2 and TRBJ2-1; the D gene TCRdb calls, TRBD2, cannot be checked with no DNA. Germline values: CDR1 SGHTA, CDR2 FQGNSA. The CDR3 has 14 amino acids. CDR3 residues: CASSPPGLAFEQFF.

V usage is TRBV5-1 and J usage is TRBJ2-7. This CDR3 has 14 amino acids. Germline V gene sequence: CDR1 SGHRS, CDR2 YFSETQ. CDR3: CASSWGQLGIEQYF. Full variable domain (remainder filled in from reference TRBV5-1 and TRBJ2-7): KAGVTQTPRYLIKTRGQQVTLSCSPISGHRSVSWYQQTPGQGLQFLFEYFSETQRNKGNFPGRFSGRQFSNSRSEMNVSTLELGDSALYLCASSWGQLGIEQYFGPGTRLTVT.

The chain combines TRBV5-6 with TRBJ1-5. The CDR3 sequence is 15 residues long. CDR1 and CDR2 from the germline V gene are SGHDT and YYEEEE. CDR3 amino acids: CASSLGVDGSQPQHF.